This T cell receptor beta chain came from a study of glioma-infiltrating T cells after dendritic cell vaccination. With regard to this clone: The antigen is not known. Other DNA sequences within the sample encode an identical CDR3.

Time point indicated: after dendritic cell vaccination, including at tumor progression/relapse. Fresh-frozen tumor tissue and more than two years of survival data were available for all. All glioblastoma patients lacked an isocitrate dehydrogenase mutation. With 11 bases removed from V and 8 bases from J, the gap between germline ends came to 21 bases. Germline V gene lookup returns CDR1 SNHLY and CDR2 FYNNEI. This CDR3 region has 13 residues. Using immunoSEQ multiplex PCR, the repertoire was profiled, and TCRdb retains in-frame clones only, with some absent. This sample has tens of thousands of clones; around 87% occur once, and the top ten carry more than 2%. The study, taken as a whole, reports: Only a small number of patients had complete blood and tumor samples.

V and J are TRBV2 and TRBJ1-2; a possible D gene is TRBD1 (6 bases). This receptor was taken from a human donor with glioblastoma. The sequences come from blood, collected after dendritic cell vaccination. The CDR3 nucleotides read TGTGCCGGCCAGGGGACGGCCTCTGAAGGCTACACCTTC. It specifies CAGQGTASEGYTF.